The source of this TCR beta chain is a study of OX40 agonist ivuxolimab in advanced cancers. Across the whole study: Earlier treatment with anti-PD-1, anti-PD-L1 or anti-CTLA-4 was permitted, and about 40% had received some.

The repertoire was sequenced with immunoSEQ multiplex PCR; TCRdb's copy has only in-frame clones and lacks some. The sample contains tens of thousands of clones, roughly 84% of which appear only once. Autoimmune disease history or systemic immunosuppression was exclusionary. The ends lost 4 bases at V and 2 bases at J; junction bases unmatched: 2. The CDR3 runs to 15 residues. Germline V gene data show CDR1 as SGHVS and CDR2 as FNYEAQ. The sequenced sample was CD4+ or CD8+ T cells sorted from blood, obtained in a trial of the OX40 agonist ivuxolimab. The chain combines TRBV7-6 with TRBJ2-7; TRBD2 matches at 13 bases. This receptor was taken from an adult with an advanced solid tumor such as melanoma, head and neck, liver or kidney cancer. CDR3 in amino acids: CASSSGTSGTYEQYF. The CDR3 region has the DNA TGTGCCAGCAGCTCCGGGACTAGCGGGACCTACGAGCAGTACTTC.